This entry concerns a single TCR beta chain. These data originate in a study of cytomegalovirus exposure and HLA in healthy donors. The germline CDR1 and CDR2 sequences are SGHVS and FQNEAQ. The ends were cut back, 1 base at V and 4 bases at J, with 11 bases in the middle. The length of the CDR3 is 15 residues. The study ran its PCR with 60 Vbeta and 13 Jbeta primers. Libraries were prepared by immunoSEQ multiplex PCR; TCRdb keeps only in-frame clonotypes and omits some of them. Its table records over 100,000 clones. The source is a middle-aged man in good health and CMV-seropositive. Sequencing was carried out using PBMCs. The chain joins TRBV7-8 to TRBJ1-5; D not certain. In DNA form, the CDR3 reads TGTGCCAGCAGCTTAGTAACTGGGGAGAATCAGCCCCAGCATTTT. This translates into CASSLVTGENQPQHF.